These 14 T cell receptor beta chains were sequenced from one sample in a study of blood T cell repertoires in COVID-19. Assay used: immunoSEQ multiplex PCR; TCRdb lists only in-frame clones, some missing. The sample yields 35,000 to 55,000 clones, roughly 90% seen once. What was sequenced was peripheral blood. These TCRs come from a man between 45 and 60 years old with active COVID-19.

This chain joins TRBV9 and TRBJ1-1; D is uncertain. CDR3 length equals 13 residues. Deletions cut 4 bases from V and 7 bases from J, with 14 bases between. Per the germline V gene, CDR1 is SGDLS and CDR2 is YYNGEE. The CDR3 coding sequence is TGTGCCAGCAGCCAATTTGAACGAGATGAAGCTTTCTTT. Its translation: CASSQFERDEAFF. Complete variable domain (other parts from reference TRBV9 and TRBJ1-1): DSGVTQTPKHLITATGQRVTLRCSPRSGDLSVYWYQQSLDQGLQFLIQYYNGEERAKGNILERFSAQQFPDLHSELNLSSLELGDSALYFCASSQFERDEAFFGQGTRLTVV.

The sample holds one count of this clone. The chain has TRBV5-1 and TRBJ1-1, with D possibly TRBD1 on 6 matching bases. The length of the CDR3 is 14 residues. Germline V gene lookup returns CDR1 SGHRS and CDR2 YFSETQ. The V end lost 4 bases, the J end lost 2 bases, and 12 bases lay between the germline ends. CDR3 coding DNA: TGCGCCAGCAGCAAGGGACAAGTAAACACTGAAGCTTTCTTT. It specifies CASSKGQVNTEAFF.

This clone has a single count. The rearrangement links TRBV9 to TRBJ2-3, with TRBD2 matching 14 bases. J gave up 3 bases and V 3 bases, and 3 bases lay outside the gene matches. Germline V gene lookup returns CDR1 SGDLS and CDR2 YYNGEE. This CDR3 has 16 amino acids. The DNA for the CDR3 is TGTGCCAGCAGCGCGACTAGCGGGGGGGTAACAGATACGCAGTATTTT. It specifies CASSATSGGVTDTQYF.

The sample holds a few counts of this clone. The chain has TRBV6-4 and TRBJ2-1; 14 bases match TRBD2. CDR3 size: 15 residues. The trim removed 4 bases at V and 6 bases at J, leaving 2 bases unmatched. The V gene's germline CDR1 is MRHNA and CDR2 SNTAGT. The CDR3 sequence: CASSATSGGANEQFF. CDR3 nucleotides: TGTGCCAGCAGTGCGACTAGCGGGGGGGCCAATGAGCAGTTCTTC.

V gene TRBV9 combines with J gene TRBJ1-2, with 12 bases matching TRBD1. Germline V gene sequence: CDR1 SGDLS, CDR2 YYNGEE. This CDR3 is 14 amino acids long. The J segment lost 7 bases and the V segment lost 4 bases, leaving 5 bases of the junction unmatched. The CDR3 nucleotides are TGTGCCAGCAGCTGGGACAGGGGGCCGAGTGGCTACACCTTC. The encoded protein is CASSWDRGPSGYTF.

The CDR3 sequence: CASRPQNTEAFF. CDR3 nucleotide sequence: TGTGCCAGCAGACCACAGAACACTGAAGCTTTCTTT. The genes are TRBV7-9 and TRBJ1-1; D gene uncertain. V was shortened by 6 bases and J by 1 base, with 6 bases between the two germline ends. CDR1 and CDR2 (germline): SEHNR, FQNEAQ (reference sequence). This CDR3 has 12 residues.

The V and J genes are TRBV19 and TRBJ2-6; 8 bases match TRBD1. V shed 5 bases and J 0 bases; nucleotides not matched to a gene: 6. CDR3 size: 17 residues. CDR1 and CDR2 (germline): LNHDA, SQIVND (reference sequence). CDR3 sequence reads: CASSSGGYYSGANVLTF. CDR3 in DNA: TGTGCCAGTAGTTCAGGGGGCTACTACTCTGGGGCCAACGTCCTGACTTTC.

This chain joins TRBV3-1 (or the pseudogene TRBV3-2) and TRBJ2-1, with 12 bases matching TRBD2. Germline V gene lookup returns CDR1 LGHDT and CDR2 YNNKEL (reference sequence). This CDR3 contains 15 residues. The V gene end was trimmed by 1 base and the J gene end by 7 bases; junction bases not matched to a gene: 2. The chain's CDR3 is CASSQGLAGANEQFF. The CDR3 DNA reads TGTGCCAGCAGCCAAGGACTAGCGGGGGCTAATGAGCAGTTCTTC.

The chain recombines TRBV19 with TRBJ1-4; a weak D match, TRBD1 (5 bases). V was cut by 6 bases and J by 1 base, with 9 bases left in between. Germline CDR1 and CDR2: LNHDA and SQIVND (reference sequence). The CDR3 sequence is 14 residues long. In nucleotides, the CDR3 is TGTGCCAGTAGCCCGACAGTAACTAATGAAAAACTGTTTTTT. This sequence encodes CASSPTVTNEKLFF. Using reference TRBV19 and TRBJ1-4 for the parts outside the CDR3, the full variable domain is DGGITQSPKYLFRKEGQNVTLSCEQNLNHDAMYWYRQDPGQGLRLIYYSQIVNDFQKGDIAEGYSVSREKKESFPLTVTSAQKNPTAFYLCASSPTVTNEKLFFGSGTQLSVL.

The gene calls are TRBV30 and TRBJ1-6, with unresolved D. The CDR3 contains 14 residues. Between the trimmed V and J ends, which lost 3 bases and 5 bases, there was a span of 11 bases. Germline CDR1 GTSNPN, CDR2 SVGIG (reference sequence). CDR3 in DNA: TGTGCCTGGAGCGGAGTAGCCGATAATTCACCCCTCCACTTT. This codes for CAWSGVADNSPLHF.

The rearrangement uses TRBV6-6 and TRBJ1-5, with a weak D call TRBD1 (5 bases). The CDR3 is 15 amino acids. V was shortened by 5 bases and J by 1 base, with 12 bases between the two germline ends. The germline CDR1 and CDR2 sequences are MNHNY and SVGAGI (reference sequence). CDR3 residues: CASSQDSRSNQPQHF. For the CDR3, the DNA is TGTGCCAGCAGTCAAGACAGTAGGAGCAATCAGCCCCAGCATTTT.

This clone has only one observation. The chain links TRBV29-1 to TRBJ2-3; 9 bases fit TRBD2. Germline V gene sequence: CDR1 SQVTM, CDR2 ANQGSEA. V gave up 4 bases and J gave up 10 bases; unmatched junction bases: 12. The CDR3 has 14 residues. The CDR3 region is CSVAPAGGRSPQYF. Here the CDR3 DNA reads TGCAGCGTTGCCCCAGCGGGGGGACGAAGTCCGCAGTATTTT.

This clone was seen only a few times. The chain uses TRBV6-6 and TRBJ1-1; D unclear. CDR1 MNHNY and CDR2 SVGAGI come from the germline V gene (reference sequence). V was clipped by 6 bases and J by 6 bases, with 11 bases between them. The CDR3 is 12 residues long. CDR3 DNA sequence: TGTGCCAGCAGGCAGTCCGCCCCTGAAGCTTTCTTT. This sequence encodes CASRQSAPEAFF.

A single count supports this clone. The chain has TRBV7-3 and TRBJ2-7; the match to TRBD1 covers 12 bases. CDR1 and CDR2 (germline): SGHTA, FQGTGA. After removal of 2 bases from V and 6 bases from J, the junction contained 5 bases not matched to a gene. The CDR3 contains 15 residues. The CDR3 DNA follows: TGTGCCAGCAGCTTAGCGGGACAGGGGGCAAGCGAGCAGTACTTC. Its protein product is CASSLAGQGASEQYF.